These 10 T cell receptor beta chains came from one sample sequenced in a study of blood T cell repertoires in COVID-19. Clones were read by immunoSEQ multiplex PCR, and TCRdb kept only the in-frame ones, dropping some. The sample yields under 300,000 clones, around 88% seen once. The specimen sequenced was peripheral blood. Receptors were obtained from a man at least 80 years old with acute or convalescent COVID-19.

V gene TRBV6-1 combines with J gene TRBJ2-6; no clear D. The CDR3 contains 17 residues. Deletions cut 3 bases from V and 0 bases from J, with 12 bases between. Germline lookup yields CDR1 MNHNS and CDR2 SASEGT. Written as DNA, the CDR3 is TGTGCCAGCAGTGAGGCAGCAGGAACCTCTGGGGCCAACGTCCTGACTTTC. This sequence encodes CASSEAAGTSGANVLTF.

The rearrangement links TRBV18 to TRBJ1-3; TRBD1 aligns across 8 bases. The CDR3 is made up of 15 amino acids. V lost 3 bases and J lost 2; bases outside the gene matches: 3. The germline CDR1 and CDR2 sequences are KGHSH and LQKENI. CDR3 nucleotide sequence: TGTGCCAGCTCACCTCCGACAGGGGCTGGAAACACCATATATTTT. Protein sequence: CASSPPTGAGNTIYF.

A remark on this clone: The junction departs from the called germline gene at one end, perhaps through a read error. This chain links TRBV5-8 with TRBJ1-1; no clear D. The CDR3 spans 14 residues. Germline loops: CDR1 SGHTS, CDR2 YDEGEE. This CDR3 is CASRLDSPRAEAFF. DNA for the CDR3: TGTGCCAGCAGGTTGGACTCCCCGCGGGCTGAAGCTTTCTTT.

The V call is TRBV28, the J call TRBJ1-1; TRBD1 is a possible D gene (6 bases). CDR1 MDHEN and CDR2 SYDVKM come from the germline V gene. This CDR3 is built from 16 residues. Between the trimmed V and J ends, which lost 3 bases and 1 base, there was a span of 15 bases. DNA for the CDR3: TGTGCCAGCAGTTTTACATTCGGACAGAGGAACACTGAAGCTTTCTTT. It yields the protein CASSFTFGQRNTEAFF.

This chain's CDR3 is CASSQDPGISGNTIYF. The DNA of the CDR3 is TGCGCCAGCAGCCAAGATCCGGGGATCTCTGGAAACACCATATATTTT. The genes are TRBV4-3 and TRBJ1-3; D is unresolved. The germline V gene encodes CDR1 LGHNA and CDR2 YSLEER. The CDR3 is made up of 16 amino acids. V lost 0 bases and J 0 bases, leaving 9 bases between the germline ends.

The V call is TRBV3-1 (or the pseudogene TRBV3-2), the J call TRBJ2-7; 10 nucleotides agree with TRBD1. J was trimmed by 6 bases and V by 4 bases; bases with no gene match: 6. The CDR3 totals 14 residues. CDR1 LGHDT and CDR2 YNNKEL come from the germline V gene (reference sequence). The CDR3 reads CASSPPGTGVEQYF. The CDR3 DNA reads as TGTGCCAGCAGCCCACCCGGGACAGGGGTCGAGCAGTACTTC.

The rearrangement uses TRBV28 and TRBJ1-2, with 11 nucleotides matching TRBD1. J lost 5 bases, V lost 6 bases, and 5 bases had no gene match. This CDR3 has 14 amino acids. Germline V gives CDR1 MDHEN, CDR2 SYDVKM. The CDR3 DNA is TGTGCCAGCAGGTCAGGACAGGGGGCTTATGGCTACACCTTC. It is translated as CASRSGQGAYGYTF.

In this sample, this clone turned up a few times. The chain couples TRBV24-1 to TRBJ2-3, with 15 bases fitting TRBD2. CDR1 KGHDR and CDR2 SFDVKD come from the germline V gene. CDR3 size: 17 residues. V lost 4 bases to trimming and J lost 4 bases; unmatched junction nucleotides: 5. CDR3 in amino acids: CATSDRRTSGGADTQYF. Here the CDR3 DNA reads TGTGCCACCAGTGACCGACGGACTAGCGGGGGGGCAGATACGCAGTATTTT.

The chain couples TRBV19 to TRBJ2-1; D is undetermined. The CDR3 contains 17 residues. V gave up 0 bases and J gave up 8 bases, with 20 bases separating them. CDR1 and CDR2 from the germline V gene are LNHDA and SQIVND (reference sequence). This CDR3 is CASSIEGLPLTSDEQFF. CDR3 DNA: TGTGCCAGTAGTATAGAGGGCCTCCCCCTTACATCGGATGAGCAGTTCTTC.

The CDR3: CASTEGAGGGEQFF. The CDR3 DNA reads TGCGCCAGCACAGAGGGAGCGGGAGGGGGTGAGCAGTTCTTC. This sequence joins TRBV5-1 and TRBJ2-1, with 10 bases aligning to TRBD2. The J segment lost 9 bases and the V segment lost 6 bases, leaving 9 bases of the junction unmatched. Germline-derived CDR1 and CDR2 are SGHRS and YFSETQ. The CDR3 loop spans 14 amino acids.